Listed here are 4 T cell receptor beta chains from one sample, sequenced in a study of T cells in Graves' hyperthyroidism and ophthalmopathy. What was amplified from RNA transcripts were TCR beta CDR3 regions. During a first-round RT-PCR of the TCR CDR3, the HTBI primer set was used. One entry per CDR3 protein results from TCRdb running MiXCR on the multiplex PCR reads. The sample consists of 300,000 to 450,000 distinct CDR3 sequences, roughly 13% of them appearing once. Sequencing was carried out using blood. The origin of the receptors is a woman aged 18-29 years with Graves' hyperthyroidism.

This sequence joins TRBV20-1 and TRBJ2-3; no reliable D call. V was shortened by 0 bases and J by 0 bases, with 16 bases between the two germline ends. The CDR3 totals 17 residues. Germline loops: CDR1 DFQATT, CDR2 SNEGSKA (reference sequence). The CDR3 spells CSARDPQVYASTDTQYF. CDR3 nucleotides: TGCAGTGCTAGAGACCCCCAGGTTTATGCTAGCACAGATACGCAGTATTTT.

The V gene is TRBV4-1, the J gene TRBJ1-2; D is unresolved. The V end lost 1 base, the J end lost 8 bases, and 20 bases lay between the germline ends. The CDR3 covers 16 residues. Germline CDR1 is MGHRA and CDR2 is YSYEKL. CDR3 sequence reads: CASSQGSFWTVVGYTF. In nucleotides, the CDR3 is TGCGCCAGCAGCCAAGGCAGCTTTTGGACCGTAGTGGGCTACACCTTC.

This clonotype was recorded many times. The chain is built from TRBV2 and TRBJ2-7; TRBD2 aligns across 9 bases. The V segment lost 6 bases and the J segment 0 bases; nucleotides outside the gene matches: 3. Germline assignment: CDR1 SNHLY and CDR2 FYNNEI. The CDR3 is 14 amino acids. This CDR3 reads CASRPSGISYEQYF. DNA for the CDR3: TGTGCCAGCAGGCCTAGCGGGATCTCCTACGAGCAGTACTTC.

The chain couples TRBV19 to TRBJ1-1, with D perhaps matching TRBD1 (6 bases). V was trimmed by 1 base and J by 7 bases, leaving 13 bases between them. The CDR3 extends over 14 amino acids. The germline V gene has CDR1 LNHDA and CDR2 SQIVND (reference sequence). The CDR3 here is CASSIVAGVSEAFF. The CDR3 coding sequence is TGTGCCAGTAGTATAGTAGCAGGGGTGAGTGAAGCTTTCTTT.